This T cell receptor (beta chain) was sequenced for a study of B cell selection in AIRE deficiency. Study findings and constraints: AIRE-deficient Tconv and Treg repertoires matched healthy donors in TCRBV, CDR3 length, diversity. Shorter CDR3s marked shared Treg sequences, biased toward few non-templated insertions. Roughly 29% of healthy-donor shared Treg TCRbeta sequences appeared in patient Tconv cells. Only TCRbeta was sequenced; approximately 37% of shared healthy Treg sequences appeared in Tconv.

Assay used: immunoSEQ multiplex PCR; TCRdb lists only in-frame clones, some missing. The sample records 15,000 to 20,000 clones, more than 85% being singletons. A remark on this clone: The antigen is unknown.

The regulatory T cell sort gate was CD4+CD25hiCD127low/negative. The clonotype comes from a human donor in good health. Sequenced input: CD4+CD25+ Tregs sorted from PBMCs.

The CDR3 DNA sequence: TGTGCCAGCTCACCAGGCGGGAGCCCTTACAATGAGCAGTTCTTC. Protein: CASSPGGSPYNEQFF. V usage is TRBV18 and J usage is TRBJ2-1; TRBD2 agrees at 7 bases. CDR3 size: 15 residues. The J segment lost 4 bases and the V segment lost 2 bases, leaving 5 bases of the junction unmatched. Germline V gene data show CDR1 as KGHSH and CDR2 as LQKENI. Based on the CDR3 plus reference TRBV18 and TRBJ2-1, the full variable domain is NAGVMQNPRHLVRRRGQEARLRCSPMKGHSHVYWYRQLPEEGLKFMVYLQKENIIDESGMPKERFSAEFPKEGPSILRIQQVVRGDSAAYFCASSPGGSPYNEQFFGPGTRLTVL.